This T cell receptor (beta chain) came from a study of early T cells in non-severe SARS-CoV-2 infection. The table lists this clonotype with many counts. CDR1 is MNHNS, CDR2 SASEGT, per germline. With 7 bases removed from V and 4 bases from J, the gap between germline ends came to 9 bases. The CDR3 contains 12 residues. Unique molecular identifiers were attached to individual cDNA molecules. TCRdb recomputed calls from the 5' RACE reads with MiXCR, one row per CDR3 protein. Among 50,000 to 70,000 distinct CDR3 sequences listed, more than 5.5% were seen once. This TCR derives from an adult who was a healthcare worker with PCR-confirmed SARS-CoV-2 infection or an uninfected control (not recorded which). The chain employs TRBV6-1 and TRBJ2-3; D ambiguous. The input for sequencing was whole blood, taken at baseline. CDR3 protein: CASTPWADTQYF. For the CDR3, the DNA is TGTGCCAGCACCCCTTGGGCAGATACGCAGTATTTT.